This T cell receptor (beta chain) was recorded in a study of blood T cell repertoires in COVID-19. Trimming removed 7 bases at V and 1 base at J, with 8 bases between. The CDR3 runs to 14 residues. Germline V gives CDR1 MNHEY, CDR2 SVGAGI. Original handling: For nucleated cells, counts were estimated from reference gene primer amplification. Measured with immunoSEQ multiplex PCR; TCRdb has only the in-frame clones, and not every one. V and J calls and clone size are those listed in that table; D and trimming were worked out from the DNA. The sample carries roughly 130,000 clones, 84% recorded once. This chain joins TRBV6-5 and TRBJ1-6, with D unclear. The sequenced sample was peripheral blood. This clonotype was obtained from a woman in her sixties with acute or convalescent COVID-19. The CDR3, as DNA: TGTGCCAGCATGAGTGGTTCCTATAATTCACCCCTCCACTTT. It yields the protein CASMSGSYNSPLHF.